Listed below are T cell receptor beta chains from one sample, sequenced in a study of tumor-infiltrating lymphocytes in primary liver carcinoma. MiXCR was run by TCRdb on the multiplex PCR reads, yielding one entry per CDR3 protein. The table records around 70,000 distinct CDR3 sequences, over 60% of them present only once. The sequenced sample consisted of liver tumor tissue from sampling region 4. Receptors were obtained from a man aged 35 to 55 with primary liver carcinoma and hepatitis B virus infection. The CDR3 runs from the conserved cysteine through the conserved F or W. The order of the fields is J gene, V gene, CDR3 protein.

J gene: TRBJ2-6
V gene: TRBV28
CDR3 protein: CASSSGTSGLSRRGANVLTF

J gene: TRBJ2-3
V gene: TRBV24-1
CDR3 protein: CATNHQRTDTQYF

J gene: TRBJ2-3
V gene: TRBV5-1
CDR3 protein: CASSLAEVAADTLYF

J gene: TRBJ2-7
V gene: TRBV6-1
CDR3 protein: CASSEALGEWYF

J gene: TRBJ2-5
V gene: TRBV29-1
CDR3 protein: CSVTPGTSGNGETQYF

J gene: TRBJ2-5
V gene: TRBV11-2
CDR3 protein: CASSFGTSGRETQYF

J gene: TRBJ2-7
V gene: TRBV4-1
CDR3 protein: CASSQDMAVIEQYF

J gene: TRBJ1-1
V gene: TRBV11-3
CDR3 protein: CASSLARGIEAFF

J gene: TRBJ2-6
V gene: TRBV6-1
CDR3 protein: CASSEAEFSGANVLTF

J gene: TRBJ2-1
V gene: TRBV5-1
CDR3 protein: CASSPLTGDGSSYNEQFF

J gene: TRBJ2-7
V gene: TRBV11-2
CDR3 protein: CTGSLGGSLPYEQYF

J gene: TRBJ2-5
V gene: TRBV10-3
CDR3 protein: CAISEPTTLGEAQYF

J gene: TRBJ2-7
V gene: TRBV4-1
CDR3 protein: CASSQGPGTGSYEQYF

J gene: TRBJ2-1
V gene: TRBV10-2
CDR3 protein: CASILGGASYNEQFF

J gene: TRBJ2-7
V gene: TRBV11-2
CDR3 protein: CASRSRDSAHQRGYYEQYF

J gene: -
V gene: TRBV6-5
CDR3 protein: CASSYGREQFF

J gene: TRBJ2-3
V gene: TRBV12-3/TRBV12-4
CDR3 protein: CASSLSGTPYEQYF

J gene: TRBJ2-1
V gene: TRBV11-2
CDR3 protein: CAGVLGDLRGHAQFF

J gene: TRBJ1-1
V gene: TRBV29-1
CDR3 protein: CSVTTGECTEAFF

J gene: TRBJ2-7
V gene: TRBV7-9
CDR3 protein: CASSPSPSYEQYF

J gene: TRBJ1-5
V gene: TRBV5-6
CDR3 protein: CASSYDTGGNQPQHF

J gene: TRBJ2-1
V gene: TRBV6-5
CDR3 protein: CASSYGREWVSYNEQFF

J gene: TRBJ2-7
V gene: TRBV11-2
CDR3 protein: CASSLSLGISYKQYF

J gene: TRBJ2-1
V gene: TRBV12-2
CDR3 protein: CASHLETPNRFNEQFF

J gene: TRBJ2-1
V gene: TRBV29-1
CDR3 protein: CSVEGGAWAGGCSNEQFF

J gene: TRBJ1-4
V gene: TRBV11-2
CDR3 protein: CASSLDVGNERLFF

J gene: TRBJ2-3
V gene: TRBV4-2
CDR3 protein: CVGSQERGVMDTQYF

J gene: TRBJ2-5
V gene: TRBV29-1
CDR3 protein: CSVWAAGVGQETQYF

J gene: TRBJ2-2
V gene: TRBV7-7
CDR3 protein: CASSLSPENTGELFF

J gene: TRBJ1-4
V gene: TRBV29-1
CDR3 protein: CSVEVGQKLFF

J gene: TRBJ1-5
V gene: TRBV6-6
CDR3 protein: CTNSYLDRGSGQPQHF

J gene: TRBJ2-3
V gene: TRBV5-6
CDR3 protein: CASSLVATSFTDTQYF

J gene: TRBJ2-1
V gene: TRBV11-3
CDR3 protein: CASSLSGISGRVEQFF

J gene: TRBJ1-2
V gene: TRBV7-2
CDR3 protein: CATSFFDMASGYTF

J gene: TRBJ2-7
V gene: TRBV7-9
CDR3 protein: CASSLLSTYDQYF

J gene: TRBJ2-7
V gene: TRBV14
CDR3 protein: CASRRQTGREQYF

J gene: TRBJ2-2
V gene: TRBV4-1
CDR3 protein: CASSHWRGVNAGELFF

J gene: TRBJ1-1
V gene: TRBV12-3/TRBV12-4
CDR3 protein: CASSPGTGVAEAFF

J gene: TRBJ2-5
V gene: TRBV5-1
CDR3 protein: CASSLGLAGGWQETQYF

J gene: TRBJ2-6
V gene: TRBV30
CDR3 protein: CAWTDPGANVLTF

J gene: TRBJ2-4
V gene: TRBV6-2/TRBV6-3
CDR3 protein: CVSSFERDSLWAKNIQYF

J gene: TRBJ2-2
V gene: TRBV6-5
CDR3 protein: CARSYAVDGTGQLFF

J gene: TRBJ2-7
V gene: TRBV4-1
CDR3 protein: CASSQAGTGEQYF

J gene: TRBJ1-5
V gene: TRBV5-5
CDR3 protein: CTSSLLQGDQPQHF

J gene: TRBJ1-1
V gene: TRBV30
CDR3 protein: CARGRMNTEAFF

J gene: TRBJ1-1
V gene: TRBV29-1
CDR3 protein: CSAQKLAREDEAFF

J gene: TRBJ1-1
V gene: TRBV6-2/TRBV6-3
CDR3 protein: CASSYSATEAFF

J gene: TRBJ2-1
V gene: TRBV7-9
CDR3 protein: CASSRRDRDYNEQFF

J gene: TRBJ1-4
V gene: TRBV29-1
CDR3 protein: CSVEGGRKLFF

J gene: TRBJ2-3
V gene: TRBV5-1
CDR3 protein: CASSLSPPTGVQDTQYF

J gene: TRBJ2-7
V gene: TRBV12-5
CDR3 protein: CASPLGSGQYF

J gene: TRBJ2-1
V gene: TRBV2
CDR3 protein: CAGRQDSSYNEQFF

J gene: TRBJ2-2
V gene: TRBV4-1
CDR3 protein: CASNQNGNTRELFF

J gene: TRBJ1-1
V gene: TRBV12-3/TRBV12-4
CDR3 protein: CASRRPLKDTEAFF

J gene: TRBJ2-1
V gene: TRBV6-2/TRBV6-3
CDR3 protein: CAIGTSGAYNEHFF

J gene: TRBJ1-5
V gene: TRBV10-1
CDR3 protein: CANSEWAGQPQHF